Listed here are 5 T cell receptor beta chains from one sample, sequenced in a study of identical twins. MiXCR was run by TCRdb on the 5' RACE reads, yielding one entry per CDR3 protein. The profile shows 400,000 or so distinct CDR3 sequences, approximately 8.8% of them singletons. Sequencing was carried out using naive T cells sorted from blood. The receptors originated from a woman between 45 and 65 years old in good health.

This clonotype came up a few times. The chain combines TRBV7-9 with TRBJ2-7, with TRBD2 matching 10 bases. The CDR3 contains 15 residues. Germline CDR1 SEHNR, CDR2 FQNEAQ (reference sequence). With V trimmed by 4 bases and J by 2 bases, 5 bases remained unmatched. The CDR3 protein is CASSSSGGNPYEQYV. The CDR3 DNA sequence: TGTGCCAGCAGCTCTAGCGGGGGAAACCCCTACGAGCAGTACGTC.

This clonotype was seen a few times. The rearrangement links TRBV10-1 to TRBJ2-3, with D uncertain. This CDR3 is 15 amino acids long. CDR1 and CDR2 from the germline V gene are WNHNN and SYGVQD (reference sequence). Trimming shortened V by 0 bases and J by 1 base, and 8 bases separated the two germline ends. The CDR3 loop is CASSESSLGTDTQYF. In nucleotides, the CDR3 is TGCGCCAGCAGTGAGTCGTCCCTGGGCACAGATACGCAGTATTTT.

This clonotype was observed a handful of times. As DNA, the CDR3 is TGTGCCAGCAGAGGAGGGACTAGCGGGATCAATGAGCAGTTCTTC. Protein sequence: CASRGGTSGINEQFF. The genes are TRBV7-8 and TRBJ2-1; 13 bases match TRBD2. Germline lookup yields CDR1 SGHVS and CDR2 FQNEAQ. CDR3 length: 15 residues. Germline trimming cut 6 bases from V and 6 bases from J; bases unmatched to any gene: 5.

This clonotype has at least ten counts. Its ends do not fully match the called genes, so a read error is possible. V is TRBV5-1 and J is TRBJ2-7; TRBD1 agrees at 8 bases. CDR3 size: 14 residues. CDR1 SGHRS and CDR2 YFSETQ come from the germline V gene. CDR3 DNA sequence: TGCGCCAGCAGCGTACTCCCGGGACAGGAGGCAGTATGGTTC. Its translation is CASSVLPGQEAVWF.

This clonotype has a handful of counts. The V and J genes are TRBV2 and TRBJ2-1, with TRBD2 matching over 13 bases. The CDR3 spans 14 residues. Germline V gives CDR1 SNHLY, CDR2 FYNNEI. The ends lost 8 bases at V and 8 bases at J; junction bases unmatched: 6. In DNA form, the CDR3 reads TGTGCCAGCCTGGGACTAGCGGGGAGGTATGAGCAGTTCTTC. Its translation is CASLGLAGRYEQFF.